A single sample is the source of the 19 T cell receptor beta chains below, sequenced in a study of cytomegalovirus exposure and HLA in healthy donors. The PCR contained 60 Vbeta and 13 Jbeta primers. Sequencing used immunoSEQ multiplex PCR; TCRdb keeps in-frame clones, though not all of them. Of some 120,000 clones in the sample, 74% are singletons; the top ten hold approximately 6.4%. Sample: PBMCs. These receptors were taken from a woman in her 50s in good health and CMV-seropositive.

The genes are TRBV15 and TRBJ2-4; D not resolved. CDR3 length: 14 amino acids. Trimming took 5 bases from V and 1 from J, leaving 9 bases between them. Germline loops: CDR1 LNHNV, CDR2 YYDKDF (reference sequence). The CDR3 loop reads CATSGLGAKNIQYF. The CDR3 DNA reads TGTGCCACCAGCGGGCTTGGGGCCAAAAACATTCAGTACTTC.

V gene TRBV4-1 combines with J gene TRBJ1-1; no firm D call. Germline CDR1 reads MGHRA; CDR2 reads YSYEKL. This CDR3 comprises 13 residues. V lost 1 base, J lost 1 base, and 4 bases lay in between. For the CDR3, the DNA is TGCGCCAGCAGCCAAGTCAAGAACACTGAAGCTTTCTTT. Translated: CASSQVKNTEAFF.

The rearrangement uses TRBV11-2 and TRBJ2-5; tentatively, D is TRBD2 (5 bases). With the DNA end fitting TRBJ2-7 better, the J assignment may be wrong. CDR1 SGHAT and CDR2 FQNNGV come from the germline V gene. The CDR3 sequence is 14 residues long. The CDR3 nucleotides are TGTGCCAGCAGCAAACAGAGCGGTTCCTACGAGCAGTACTTC. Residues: CASSKQSGSYEQYF.

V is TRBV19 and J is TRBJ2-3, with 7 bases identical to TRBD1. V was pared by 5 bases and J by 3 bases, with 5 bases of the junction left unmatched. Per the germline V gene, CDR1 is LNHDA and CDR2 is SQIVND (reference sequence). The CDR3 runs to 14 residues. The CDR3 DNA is TGTGCCAGTAGTCCCCGACAGGGTACAGATACGCAGTATTTT. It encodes CASSPRQGTDTQYF.

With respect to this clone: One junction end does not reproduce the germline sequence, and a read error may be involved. The CDR3 DNA is TGTGCCACCAGCAGAGAGAGGGGGCATGCCCCTGATGCTTTCTTT. It codes for CATSRERGHAPDAFF. This sequence joins TRBV15 and TRBJ1-1; 7 nucleotides agree with TRBD1. CDR1 LNHNV and CDR2 YYDKDF come from the germline V gene (reference sequence). The CDR3 length is 15 residues.

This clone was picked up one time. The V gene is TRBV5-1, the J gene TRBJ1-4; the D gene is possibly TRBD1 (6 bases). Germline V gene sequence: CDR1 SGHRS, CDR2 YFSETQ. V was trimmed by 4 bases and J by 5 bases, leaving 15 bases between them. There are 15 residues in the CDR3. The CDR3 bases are TGCGCCAGCAGCCCGGACGGACAGTCAAATGAAAAACTGTTTTTT. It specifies CASSPDGQSNEKLFF.

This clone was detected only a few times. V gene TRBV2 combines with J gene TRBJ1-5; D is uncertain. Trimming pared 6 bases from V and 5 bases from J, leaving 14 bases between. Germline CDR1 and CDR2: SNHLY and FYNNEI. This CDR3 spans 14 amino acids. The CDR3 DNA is TGTGCCAGCAGCGTGGGCCCCTCATATCAGCCCCAGCATTTT. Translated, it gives CASSVGPSYQPQHF.

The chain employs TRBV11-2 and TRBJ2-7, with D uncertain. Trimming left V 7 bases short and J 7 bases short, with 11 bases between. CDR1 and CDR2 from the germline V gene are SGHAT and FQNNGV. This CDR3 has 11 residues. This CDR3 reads CASTQTREQYF. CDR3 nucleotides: TGTGCCAGCACCCAGACGAGGGAGCAGTACTTC.

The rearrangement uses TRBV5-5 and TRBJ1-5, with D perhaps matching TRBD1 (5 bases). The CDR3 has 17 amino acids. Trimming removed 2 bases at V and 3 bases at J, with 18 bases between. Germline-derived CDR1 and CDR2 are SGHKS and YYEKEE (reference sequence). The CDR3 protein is CASSFDRIDLYNQPQHF. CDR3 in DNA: TGTGCCAGCAGCTTCGACAGAATTGATCTCTACAATCAGCCCCAGCATTTT. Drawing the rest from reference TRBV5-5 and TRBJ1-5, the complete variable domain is DAGVTQSPTHLIKTRGQQVTLRCSPISGHKSVSWYQQVLGQGPQFIFQYYEKEERGRGNFPDRFSARQFPNYSSELNVNALLLGDSALYLCASSFDRIDLYNQPQHFGDGTRLSIL.

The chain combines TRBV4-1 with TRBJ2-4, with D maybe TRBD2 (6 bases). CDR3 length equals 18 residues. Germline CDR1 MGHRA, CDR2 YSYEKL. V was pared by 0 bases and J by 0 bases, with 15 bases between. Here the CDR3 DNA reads TGCGCCAGCAGCCAAGATATAGGAGGGGCGGGAGCCAAAAACATTCAGTACTTC. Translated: CASSQDIGGAGAKNIQYF.

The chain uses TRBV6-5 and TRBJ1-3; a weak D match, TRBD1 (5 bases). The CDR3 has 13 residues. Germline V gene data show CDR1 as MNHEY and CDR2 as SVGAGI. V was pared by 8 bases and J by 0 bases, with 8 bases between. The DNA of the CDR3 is TGTGCCAGCCGGGGGAGCTCTGGAAACACCATATATTTT. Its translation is CASRGSSGNTIYF.

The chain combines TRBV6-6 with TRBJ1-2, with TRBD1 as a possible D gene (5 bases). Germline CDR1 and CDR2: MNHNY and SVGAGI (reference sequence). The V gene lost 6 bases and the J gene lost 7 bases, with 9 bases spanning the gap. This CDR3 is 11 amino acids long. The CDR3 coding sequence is TGTGCCAGCAGACAGGAAGGTGGCTACACCTTC. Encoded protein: CASRQEGGYTF.

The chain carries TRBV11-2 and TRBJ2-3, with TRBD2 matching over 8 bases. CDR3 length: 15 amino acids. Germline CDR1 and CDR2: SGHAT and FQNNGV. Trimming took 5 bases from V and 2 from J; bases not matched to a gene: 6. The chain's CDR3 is CASSRSGTYTDTQYF. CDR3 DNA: TGTGCCAGCAGCCGTAGCGGGACTTACACAGATACGCAGTATTTT.

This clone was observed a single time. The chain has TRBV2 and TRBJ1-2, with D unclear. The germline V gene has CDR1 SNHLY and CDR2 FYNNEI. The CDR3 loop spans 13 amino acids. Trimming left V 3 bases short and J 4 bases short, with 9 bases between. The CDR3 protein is CASSDVGVYGYTF. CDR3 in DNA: TGTGCCAGCAGTGATGTGGGAGTCTATGGCTACACCTTC.

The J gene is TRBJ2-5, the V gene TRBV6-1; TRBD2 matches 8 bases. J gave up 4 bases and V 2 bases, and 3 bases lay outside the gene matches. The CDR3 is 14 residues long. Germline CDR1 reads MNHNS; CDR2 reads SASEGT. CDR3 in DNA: TGTGCCAGCAGTGAACTAGCGGGTCGAGAGACCCAGTACTTC. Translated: CASSELAGRETQYF.

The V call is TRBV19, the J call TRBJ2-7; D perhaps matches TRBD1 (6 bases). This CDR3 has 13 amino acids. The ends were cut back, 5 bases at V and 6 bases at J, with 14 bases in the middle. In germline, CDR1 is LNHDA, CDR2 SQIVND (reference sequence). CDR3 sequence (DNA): TGTGCCAGTAGTTCGGGACACATAGCCGAGCAGTACTTC. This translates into CASSSGHIAEQYF. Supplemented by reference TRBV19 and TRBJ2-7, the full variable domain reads DGGITQSPKYLFRKEGQNVTLSCEQNLNHDAMYWYRQDPGQGLRLIYYSQIVNDFQKGDIAEGYSVSREKKESFPLTVTSAQKNPTAFYLCASSSGHIAEQYFGPGTRLTVT.

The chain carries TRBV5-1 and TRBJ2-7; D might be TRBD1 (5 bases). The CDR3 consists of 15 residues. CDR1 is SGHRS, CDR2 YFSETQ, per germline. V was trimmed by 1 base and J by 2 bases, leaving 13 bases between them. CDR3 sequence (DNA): TGCGCCAGCAGCTTGTTTCAGGGCCAGACCTACGAGCAGTACTTC. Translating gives CASSLFQGQTYEQYF.

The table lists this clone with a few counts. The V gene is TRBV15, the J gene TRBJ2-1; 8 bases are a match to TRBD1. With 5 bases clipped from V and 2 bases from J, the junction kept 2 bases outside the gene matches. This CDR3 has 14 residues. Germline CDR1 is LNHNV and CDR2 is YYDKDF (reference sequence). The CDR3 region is CATSPDRAYNEQFF. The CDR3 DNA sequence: TGTGCCACCAGCCCGGACAGGGCCTACAATGAGCAGTTCTTC. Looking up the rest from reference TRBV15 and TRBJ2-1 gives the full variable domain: DAMVIQNPRYQVTQFGKPVTLSCSQTLNHNVMYWYQQKSSQAPKLLFHYYDKDFNNEADTPDNFQSRRPNTSFCFLDIRSPGLGDTAMYLCATSPDRAYNEQFFGPGTRLTVL.

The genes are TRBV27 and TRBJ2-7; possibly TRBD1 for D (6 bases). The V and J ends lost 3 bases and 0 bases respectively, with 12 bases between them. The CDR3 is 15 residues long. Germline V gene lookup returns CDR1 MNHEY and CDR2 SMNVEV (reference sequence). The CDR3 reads CASSLYGQSSYEQYF. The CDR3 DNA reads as TGTGCCAGCAGTTTGTACGGACAGAGCTCCTACGAGCAGTACTTC.